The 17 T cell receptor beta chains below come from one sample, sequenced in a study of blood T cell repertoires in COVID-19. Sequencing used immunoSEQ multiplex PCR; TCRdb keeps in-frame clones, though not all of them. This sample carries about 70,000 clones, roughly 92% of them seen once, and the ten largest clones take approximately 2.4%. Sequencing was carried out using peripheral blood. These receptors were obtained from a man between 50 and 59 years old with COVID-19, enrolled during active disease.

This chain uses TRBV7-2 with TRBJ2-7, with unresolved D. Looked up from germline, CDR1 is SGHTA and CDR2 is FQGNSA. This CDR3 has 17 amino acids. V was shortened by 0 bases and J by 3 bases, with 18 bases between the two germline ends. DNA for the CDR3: TGTGCCAGCAGCTTAGCGGAGACGTGGAACCATCGCTACGAGCAGTACTTC. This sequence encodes CASSLAETWNHRYEQYF.

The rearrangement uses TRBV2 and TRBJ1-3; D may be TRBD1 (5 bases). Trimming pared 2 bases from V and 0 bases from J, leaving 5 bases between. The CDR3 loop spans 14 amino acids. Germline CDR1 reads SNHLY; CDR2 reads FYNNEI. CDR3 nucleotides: TGTGCCAGCAGTGAACAGGGCTCTGGAAACACCATATATTTT. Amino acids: CASSEQGSGNTIYF.

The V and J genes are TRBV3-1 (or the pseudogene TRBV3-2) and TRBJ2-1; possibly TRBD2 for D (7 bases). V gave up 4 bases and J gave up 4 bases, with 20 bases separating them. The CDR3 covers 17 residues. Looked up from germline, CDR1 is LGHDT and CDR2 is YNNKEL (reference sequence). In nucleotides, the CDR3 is TGTGCCAGCAGCCCCTCGCAGGGTGCGGGGGCTTACAATGAGCAGTTCTTC. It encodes CASSPSQGAGAYNEQFF.

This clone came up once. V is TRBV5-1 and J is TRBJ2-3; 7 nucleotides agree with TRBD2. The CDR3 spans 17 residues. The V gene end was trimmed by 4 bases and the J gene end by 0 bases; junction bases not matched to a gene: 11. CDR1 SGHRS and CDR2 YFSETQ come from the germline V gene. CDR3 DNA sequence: TGCGCCAGCAGCCCTCGGTGGCTAGCGGAAAGCACAGATACGCAGTATTTT. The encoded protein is CASSPRWLAESTDTQYF.

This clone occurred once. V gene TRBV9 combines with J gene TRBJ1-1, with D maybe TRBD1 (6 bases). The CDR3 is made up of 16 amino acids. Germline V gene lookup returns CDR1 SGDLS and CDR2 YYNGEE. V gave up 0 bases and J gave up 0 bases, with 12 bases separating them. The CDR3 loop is CASSVVAGELNTEAFF. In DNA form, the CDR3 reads TGTGCCAGCAGCGTAGTGGCAGGGGAGCTGAACACTGAAGCTTTCTTT.

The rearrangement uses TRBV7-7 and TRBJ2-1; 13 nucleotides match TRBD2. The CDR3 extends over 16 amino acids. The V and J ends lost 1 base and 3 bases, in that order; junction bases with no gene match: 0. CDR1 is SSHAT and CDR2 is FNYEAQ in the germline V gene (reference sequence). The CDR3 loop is CASSLGTSGSYNEQFF. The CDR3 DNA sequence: TGTGCCAGCAGCTTAGGGACTAGCGGGAGCTACAATGAGCAGTTCTTC. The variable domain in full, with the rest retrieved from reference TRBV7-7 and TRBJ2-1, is GAGVSQSPRYKVTKRGQDVTLRCDPISSHATLYWYQQALGQGPEFLTYFNYEAQPDKSGLPSDRFSAERPEGSISTLTIQRTEQRDSAMYRCASSLGTSGSYNEQFFGPGTRLTVL.

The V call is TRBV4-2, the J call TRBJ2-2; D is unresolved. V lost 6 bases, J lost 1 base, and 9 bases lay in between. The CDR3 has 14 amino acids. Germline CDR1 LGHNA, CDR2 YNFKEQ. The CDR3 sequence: CASRPPQNTGELFF. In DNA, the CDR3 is TGTGCCAGCAGGCCTCCACAGAACACCGGGGAGCTGTTTTTT.

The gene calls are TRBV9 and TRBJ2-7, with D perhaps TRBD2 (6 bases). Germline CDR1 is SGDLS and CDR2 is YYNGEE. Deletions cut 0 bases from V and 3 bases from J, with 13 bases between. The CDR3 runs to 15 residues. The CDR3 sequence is CASSVGIAVHYEQYV. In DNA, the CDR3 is TGTGCCAGCAGCGTAGGAATAGCGGTGCACTACGAGCAGTACGTC.

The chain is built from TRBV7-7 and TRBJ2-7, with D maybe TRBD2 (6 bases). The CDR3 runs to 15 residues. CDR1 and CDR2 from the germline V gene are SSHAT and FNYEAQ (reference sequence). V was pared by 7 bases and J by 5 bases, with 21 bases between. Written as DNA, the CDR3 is TGTGCCAGCATCCTGGGGCGGGAAGGTAAGGACGAGCAGTACTTC. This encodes CASILGREGKDEQYF.

The CDR3 coding sequence is TGTGCCAGCAGTTTATCTCTAGCGGCAAAGATGCAGTATTTT. This translates into CASSLSLAAKMQYF. J is TRBJ2-3 and V is TRBV27, with TRBD2 identical over 7 bases. With V trimmed by 0 bases and J by 11 bases, 8 bases remained unmatched. Germline V lookup: CDR1 MNHEY, CDR2 SMNVEV (reference sequence). The CDR3 has 14 amino acids.

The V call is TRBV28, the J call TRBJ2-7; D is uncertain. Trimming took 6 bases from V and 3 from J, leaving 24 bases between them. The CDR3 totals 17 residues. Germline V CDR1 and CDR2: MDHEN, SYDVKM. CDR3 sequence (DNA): TGTGCCAGCAGACGGCCCCCGGCGGTGGCGGTTCACTACGAGCAGTACTTC. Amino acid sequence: CASRRPPAVAVHYEQYF.

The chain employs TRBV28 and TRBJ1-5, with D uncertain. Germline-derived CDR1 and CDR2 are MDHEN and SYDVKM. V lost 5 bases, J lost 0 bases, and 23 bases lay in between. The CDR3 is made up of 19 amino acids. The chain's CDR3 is CASSPPARAEGSSNQPQHF. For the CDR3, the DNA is TGTGCCAGCAGTCCCCCAGCTCGGGCGGAGGGTAGTAGCAATCAGCCCCAGCATTTT.

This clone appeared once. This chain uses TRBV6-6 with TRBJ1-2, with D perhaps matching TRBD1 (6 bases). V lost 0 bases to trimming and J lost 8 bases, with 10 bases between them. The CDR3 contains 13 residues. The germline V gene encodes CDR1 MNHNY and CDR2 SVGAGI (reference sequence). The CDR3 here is CASSYSTGFGYTF. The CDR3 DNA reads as TGTGCCAGCAGTTACTCGACAGGTTTCGGCTACACCTTC.

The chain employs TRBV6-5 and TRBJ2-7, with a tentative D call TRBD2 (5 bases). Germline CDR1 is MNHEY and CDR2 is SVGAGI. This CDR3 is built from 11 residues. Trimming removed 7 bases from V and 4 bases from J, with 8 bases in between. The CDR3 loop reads CASKRAYEQYV. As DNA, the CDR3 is TGTGCCAGCAAGAGGGCTTACGAGCAGTACGTC.

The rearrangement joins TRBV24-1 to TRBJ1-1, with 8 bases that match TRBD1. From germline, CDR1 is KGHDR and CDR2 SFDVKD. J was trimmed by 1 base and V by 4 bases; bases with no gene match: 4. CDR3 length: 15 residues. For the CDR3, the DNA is TGTGCCACCAGTGAAGCAGGGGGCGCGAACACTGAAGCTTTCTTT. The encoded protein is CATSEAGGANTEAFF.

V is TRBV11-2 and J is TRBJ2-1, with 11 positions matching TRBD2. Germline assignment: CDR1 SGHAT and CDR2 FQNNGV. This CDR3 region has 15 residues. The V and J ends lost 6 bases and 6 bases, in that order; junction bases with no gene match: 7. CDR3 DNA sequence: TGTGCCAGCAGACAACTAGCGGGAGTTAGCAATGAGCAGTTCTTC. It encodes CASRQLAGVSNEQFF. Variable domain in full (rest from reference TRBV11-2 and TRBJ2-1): EAGVAQSPRYKIIEKRQSVAFWCNPISGHATLYWYQQILGQGPKLLIQFQNNGVVDDSQLPKDRFSAERLKGVDSTLKIQPAKLEDSAVYLCASRQLAGVSNEQFFGPGTRLTVL.

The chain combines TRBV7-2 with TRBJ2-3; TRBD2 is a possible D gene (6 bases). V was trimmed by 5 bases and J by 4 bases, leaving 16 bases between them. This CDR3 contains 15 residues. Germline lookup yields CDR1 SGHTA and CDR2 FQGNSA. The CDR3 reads CASSNSPSGADTQYF. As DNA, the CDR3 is TGTGCCAGCAGCAACTCCCCGTCGGGGGCAGATACGCAGTATTTT. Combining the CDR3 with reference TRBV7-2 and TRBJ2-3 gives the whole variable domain GAGVSQSPSNKVTEKGKDVELRCDPISGHTALYWYRQSLGQGLEFLIYFQGNSAPDKSGLPSDRFSAERTGGSVSTLTIQRTQQEDSAVYLCASSNSPSGADTQYFGPGTRLTVL.